This T cell receptor (beta chain) was captured in a study of blood T cell repertoires in COVID-19. In its sample, this clone was seen once. Generated by immunoSEQ multiplex PCR, the TCRdb table keeps only in-frame clones and is missing some. The table shows about 210,000 clones, with roughly 88% occurring only once. Losses at the gene ends were 4 bases for V and 1 base for J; bases not matched to a gene: 7. The CDR3 totals 16 residues. Germline V gene data show CDR1 as SGHRS and CDR2 as YFSETQ. This chain connects TRBV5-1 to TRBJ1-1, with TRBD1 identical over 10 bases. The TCR originated in a man aged 18-30 years with active or convalescent COVID-19. The sequenced sample consisted of peripheral blood. This chain's CDR3 is CASSTPGQGSNTEAFF. The CDR3 nucleotides read TGCGCCAGCAGCACGCCGGGACAGGGGTCGAACACTGAAGCTTTCTTT.